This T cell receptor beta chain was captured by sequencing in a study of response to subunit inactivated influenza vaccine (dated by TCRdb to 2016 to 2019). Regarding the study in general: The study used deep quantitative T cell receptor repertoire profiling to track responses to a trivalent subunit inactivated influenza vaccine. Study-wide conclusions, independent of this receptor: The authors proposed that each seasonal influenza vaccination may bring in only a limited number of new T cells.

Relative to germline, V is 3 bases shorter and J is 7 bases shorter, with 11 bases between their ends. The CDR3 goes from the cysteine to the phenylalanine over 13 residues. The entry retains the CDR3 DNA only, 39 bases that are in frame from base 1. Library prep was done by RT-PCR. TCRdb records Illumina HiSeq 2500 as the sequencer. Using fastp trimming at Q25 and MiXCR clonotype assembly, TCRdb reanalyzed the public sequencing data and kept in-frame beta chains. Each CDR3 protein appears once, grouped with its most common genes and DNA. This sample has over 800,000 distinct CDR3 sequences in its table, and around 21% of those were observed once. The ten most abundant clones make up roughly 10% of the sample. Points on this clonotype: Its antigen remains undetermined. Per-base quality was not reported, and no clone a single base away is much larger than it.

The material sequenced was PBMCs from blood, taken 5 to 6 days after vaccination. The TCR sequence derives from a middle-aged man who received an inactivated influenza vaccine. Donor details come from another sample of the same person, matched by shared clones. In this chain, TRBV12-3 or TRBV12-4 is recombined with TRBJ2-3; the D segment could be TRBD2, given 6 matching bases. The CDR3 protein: CASSFQGGNTQYF. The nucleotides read TGTGCCAGCAGTTTCCAGGGAGGAAATACGCAGTATTTT.